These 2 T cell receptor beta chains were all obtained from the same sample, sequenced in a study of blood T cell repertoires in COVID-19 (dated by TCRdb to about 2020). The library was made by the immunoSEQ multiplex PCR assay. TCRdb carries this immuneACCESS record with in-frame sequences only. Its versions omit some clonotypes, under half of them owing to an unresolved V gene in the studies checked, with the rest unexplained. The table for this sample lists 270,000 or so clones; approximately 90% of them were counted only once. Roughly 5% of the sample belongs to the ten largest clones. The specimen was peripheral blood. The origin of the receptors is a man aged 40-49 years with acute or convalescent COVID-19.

The CDR3 DNA reads as TGTGCCACCAGCAGGATAGGGGGGGTATGGAATGAGCAGTTCTTC. This codes for CATSRIGGVWNEQFF. This rearrangement joins TRBV15 to TRBJ2-1, with a weak D call TRBD2 (7 bases). Germline lookup yields CDR1 LNHNV and CDR2 YYDKDF (reference sequence). This CDR3 contains 15 residues. The V and J ends lost 3 bases and 7 bases respectively, with 16 bases between them.

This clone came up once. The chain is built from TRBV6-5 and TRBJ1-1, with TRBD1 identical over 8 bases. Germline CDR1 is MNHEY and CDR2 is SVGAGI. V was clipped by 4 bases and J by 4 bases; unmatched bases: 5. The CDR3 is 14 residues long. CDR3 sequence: CASSWDRRGTEAFF. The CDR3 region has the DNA TGTGCCAGCAGTTGGGACAGGAGGGGCACTGAAGCTTTCTTT.